This is a list of T cell receptor beta chains from one sample in a study of OX40 agonist ivuxolimab in advanced cancers. Assay used: immunoSEQ multiplex PCR; TCRdb lists only in-frame clones, some missing. The profile shows approximately 46,000 clones, 80% of them singletons. The sample here was CD4+ or CD8+ T cells sorted from blood, taken in a trial of the OX40 agonist ivuxolimab. Every receptor here comes from an adult with an advanced solid tumor such as melanoma, head and neck, liver or kidney cancer. The CDR3 runs from the conserved cysteine through the conserved F or W. D genes are given only for firm matches. A clone size is listed for some rows: how often the clone was seen (once, few, many), or a class if it is expanded.

d_call j_call v_call clone_size cdr3_aa cdr3_nt
. TRBJ2-3 TRBV10-3 . CAISEGKGASTDTQYF TGTGCCATCAGTGAGGGAAAGGGAGCTAGCACAGATACGCAGTATTTT
. TRBJ2-3 TRBV4-1 . CASSQGFQRRRTDTQYF TGCGCCAGCAGCCAAGGATTCCAGCGGAGACGCACAGATACGCAGTATTTT
. TRBJ1-2 TRBV2 few CASSEALSRTVDGYTF TGTGCCAGCAGTGAAGCGCTTTCTAGGACAGTCGATGGCTACACCTTC
TRBD1 TRBJ1-1 TRBV7-2 . CASSGQGATTEAFF TGTGCCAGCAGCGGACAGGGGGCGACCACTGAAGCTTTCTTT
. TRBJ2-1 TRBV4-3 . CASSQDIPSYNEQFF TGCGCCAGCAGCCAAGATATCCCCTCCTACAATGAGCAGTTCTTC
. TRBJ2-5 TRBV11-2 . CASGQTFQETQYF TGTGCCAGCGGGCAAACCTTCCAAGAGACCCAGTACTTC
TRBD1 TRBJ2-7 TRBV18 . CASSPGQGSYEQYF TGTGCCAGCTCACCGGGACAGGGATCCTACGAGCAGTACTTC
. TRBJ1-2 TRBV7-9 . CASSLDGTKNYGYTF TGTGCCAGCAGCTTAGATGGGACGAAAAACTATGGCTACACCTTC
TRBD2 TRBJ2-1 TRBV7-6 few CASSLVAGGGGNEQFF TGTGCCAGCAGCTTAGTCGCGGGAGGGGGCGGGAATGAGCAGTTCTTC
. TRBJ2-5 TRBV6-5 . CASSGPDTQYF TGTGCCAGCAGCGGGCCCGATACCCAGTACTTC
TRBD2 TRBJ2-3 TRBV5-3 few CARLAGAPRGDTQYF TGTGCCAGACTAGCGGGGGCCCCTCGGGGGGATACGCAGTATTTT
. TRBJ2-7 TRBV18 . CASSPQANEQYF TGTGCCAGCTCACCTCAGGCTAACGAGCAGTACTTC
TRBD2 TRBJ2-7 TRBV29-1 once CSVGTSGRMSEQYF TGCAGCGTCGGGACTAGCGGGAGGATGAGCGAGCAGTACTTC
. TRBJ2-7 TRBV18 . CASSPTRDSHEQYF TGTGCCAGCTCACCGACTAGAGACAGCCACGAGCAGTACTTC
TRBD1 TRBJ1-6 TRBV7-9 . CASSRRDRLNSPLHF TGTGCCAGCAGCCGCCGGGACAGACTTAATTCACCCCTCCACTTT
. TRBJ1-5 TRBV6-4 . CASSAGVQRVCSYSNQPQHF TGTGCCAGCAGTGCCGGAGTGCAGCGAGTATGCTCTTATAGCAATCAGCCCCAGCATTTT
TRBD2 TRBJ2-3 TRBV5-1 . CASSLVGTSGSLGTDTQYF TGCGCCAGCAGCTTGGTCGGGACTAGCGGGAGTTTAGGCACAGATACGCAGTATTTT
. TRBJ1-5 TRBV18 . CASSPPNGRGQPQHF TGTGCCAGCTCACCACCGAACGGGAGAGGACAGCCCCAGCATTTT
. TRBJ2-7 TRBV19 . CASSIAGVTYEQYF TGTGCCAGTAGTATTGCGGGCGTCACCTACGAGCAGTACTTC
. TRBJ2-1 TRBV4-3 . CASSQDAQGGTQFF TGCGCCAGCAGCCAAGACGCACAAGGGGGGACCCAGTTCTTC
. TRBJ2-2 TRBV5-1 . CASSSTGLALFF TGCGCCAGCAGCTCGACTGGACTTGCACTGTTTTTT
TRBD1 TRBJ2-7 TRBV5-1 . CASSFLLTGAYEQYF TGCGCCAGCAGCTTTCTCTTGACAGGGGCCTACGAGCAGTACTTC
TRBD1 TRBJ2-2 TRBV5-1 . CASRAGGQDGELFF TGCGCCAGCAGGGCAGGGGGTCAGGACGGGGAGCTGTTTTTT
. TRBJ2-7 TRBV11-2 . CASSQLGRRYEQYF TGTGCCAGCAGCCAACTCGGACGGCGATACGAGCAGTACTTC
. TRBJ2-7 TRBV5-1 . CASSLAVTGRGYEQYF TGCGCCAGCAGCTTGGCCGTAACGGGCCGGGGGTACGAGCAGTACTTC
. TRBJ1-6 TRBV30 . CAWSVGGSAYNSPLHF TGTGCCTGGAGTGTAGGGGGGAGCGCCTATAATTCACCCCTCCACTTT
TRBD2 TRBJ2-1 TRBV18 once CASSTSGDYNEQFF TGTGCCAGCTCAACTAGCGGGGACTACAATGAGCAGTTCTTC
TRBD2 TRBJ2-2 TRBV27 . CASSPGLAGNTGELFF TGTGCCAGCAGTCCGGGACTAGCGGGGAACACCGGGGAGCTGTTTTTT
. TRBJ2-1 TRBV4-3 . CASSQDLADSSYNEQFF TGCGCCAGCAGCCAAGACCTAGCCGATAGCTCCTACAATGAGCAGTTCTTC
TRBD1 TRBJ2-7 TRBV5-1 . CASSLSRGQNEQYF TGCGCCAGCAGCTTGTCCAGGGGGCAGAACGAGCAGTACTTC
. TRBJ2-1 TRBV5-4 . CASSLPQNMGEQFF TGTGCCAGCAGCTTGCCCCAAAATATGGGTGAGCAGTTCTTC
. TRBJ1-1 TRBV28 . CASSLHPGVNTEAFF TGTGCCAGCAGTCTTCACCCGGGGGTGAACACTGAAGCTTTCTTT
TRBD1 TRBJ2-5 TRBV5-8 . CASSLEGTGGSKTQYF TGTGCCAGCAGCTTGGAGGGGACAGGGGGCTCGAAGACCCAGTACTTC
. TRBJ1-3 TRBV30 . CAWSTQTGNTIYF TGTGCCTGGAGTACTCAGACTGGAAACACCATATATTTT
TRBD1 TRBJ2-5 TRBV9 . CASSVGGRGRVTQYF TGTGCCAGCAGCGTAGGGGGCAGGGGGCGCGTGACCCAGTACTTC
TRBD2 TRBJ2-1 TRBV6-5 . CASHNSGGGEQFF TGTGCCAGCCATAATAGCGGGGGAGGTGAGCAGTTCTTC
TRBD2 TRBJ2-1 TRBV5-1 . CASSPTPGLAGNEQFF TGCGCCAGCAGCCCTACACCGGGACTAGCGGGGAATGAGCAGTTCTTC
TRBD1 TRBJ1-2 TRBV27 . CASSIIGGQALAGGYTF TGTGCCAGCAGCATCATCGGGGGACAGGCCCTAGCAGGTGGCTACACCTTC
TRBD2 TRBJ2-3 TRBV5-1 . CATASGPYTDTQYF TGCGCCACCGCTAGCGGGCCCTACACAGATACGCAGTATTTT
. TRBJ2-7 TRBV18 . CASSPRIAGTTYEQYF TGTGCCAGCTCACCAAGGATCGCCGGGACAACCTACGAGCAGTACTTC
TRBD1 TRBJ1-5 TRBV27 few CASSPGQGVNQPQHF TGTGCCAGCAGTCCTGGACAGGGAGTCAATCAGCCCCAGCATTTT
. TRBJ2-1 TRBV7-3 few CASSLIRDNEQFF TGTGCCAGCAGCTTAATTAGGGACAATGAGCAGTTCTTC
TRBD1 TRBJ2-7 TRBV29-1 few CSVRGQVARYEQYF TGCAGCGTAAGGGGACAGGTCGCCCGATACGAGCAGTACTTC
. TRBJ1-5 TRBV10-3 . CAIRELSNQPQHF TGTGCCATCCGTGAGCTTAGCAATCAGCCCCAGCATTTT